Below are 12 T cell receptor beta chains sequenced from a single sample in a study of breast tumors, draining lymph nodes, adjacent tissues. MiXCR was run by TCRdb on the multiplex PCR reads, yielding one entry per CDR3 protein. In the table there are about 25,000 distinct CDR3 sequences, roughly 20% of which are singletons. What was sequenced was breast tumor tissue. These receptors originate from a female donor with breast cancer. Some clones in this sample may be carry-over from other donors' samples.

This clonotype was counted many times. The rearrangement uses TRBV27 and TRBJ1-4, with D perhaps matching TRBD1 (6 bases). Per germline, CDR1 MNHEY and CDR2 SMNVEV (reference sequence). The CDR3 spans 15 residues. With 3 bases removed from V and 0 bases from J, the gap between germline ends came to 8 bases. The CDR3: CASSFGGATNEKLFF. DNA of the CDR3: TGTGCCAGCAGTTTCGGGGGCGCAACTAATGAAAAACTGTTTTTT. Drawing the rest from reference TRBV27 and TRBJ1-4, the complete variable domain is EAQVTQNPRYLITVTGKKLTVTCSQNMNHEYMSWYRQDPGLGLRQIYYSMNVEVTDKGDVPEGYKVSRKEKRNFPLILESPSPNQTSLYFCASSFGGATNEKLFFGSGTQLSVL.

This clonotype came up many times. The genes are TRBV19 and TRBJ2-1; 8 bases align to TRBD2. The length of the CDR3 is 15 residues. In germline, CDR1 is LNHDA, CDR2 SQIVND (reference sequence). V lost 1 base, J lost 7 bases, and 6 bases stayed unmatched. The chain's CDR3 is CASSIAGGPGNEQFF. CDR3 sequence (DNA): TGTGCCAGTAGTATAGCGGGAGGGCCGGGGAATGAGCAGTTCTTC.

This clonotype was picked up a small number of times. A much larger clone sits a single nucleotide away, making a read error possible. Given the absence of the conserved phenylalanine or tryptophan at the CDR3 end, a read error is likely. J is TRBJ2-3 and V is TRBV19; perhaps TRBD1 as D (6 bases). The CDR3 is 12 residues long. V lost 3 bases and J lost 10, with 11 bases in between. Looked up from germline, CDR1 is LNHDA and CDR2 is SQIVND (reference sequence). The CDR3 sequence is CASSIPQGPQYL. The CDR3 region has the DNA TGTGCCAGTAGTATCCCGCAGGGGCCGCAGTATCTT.

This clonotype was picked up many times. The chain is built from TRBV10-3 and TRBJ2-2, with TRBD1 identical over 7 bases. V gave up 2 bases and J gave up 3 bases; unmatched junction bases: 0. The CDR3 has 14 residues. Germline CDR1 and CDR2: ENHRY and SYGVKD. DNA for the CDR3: TGTGCCATCAGTGAGACAGGGGACACCGGGGAGCTGTTTTTT. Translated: CAISETGDTGELFF.

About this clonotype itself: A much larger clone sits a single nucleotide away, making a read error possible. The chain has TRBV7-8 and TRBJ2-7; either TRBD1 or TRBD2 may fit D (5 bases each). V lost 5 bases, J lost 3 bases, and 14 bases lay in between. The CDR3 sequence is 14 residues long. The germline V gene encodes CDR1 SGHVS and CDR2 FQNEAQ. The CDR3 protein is CASSGRDGDYEQYF. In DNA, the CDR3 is TGTGCCAGCAGCGGCCGGGACGGGGACTACGAGCAGTACTTC.

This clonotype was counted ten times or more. Here the CDR3 DNA reads TGTGCCAGCAGCCGCGAAAGGACTAGTTGGGGCAATGAGCAGTTCTTC. Translating it yields CASSRERTSWGNEQFF. The rearrangement uses TRBV4-2 and TRBJ2-1; 7 bases are a match to TRBD2. The CDR3 has 16 residues. From germline, CDR1 is LGHNA and CDR2 YNFKEQ. V was pared by 4 bases and J by 6 bases, with 12 bases of the junction left unmatched.

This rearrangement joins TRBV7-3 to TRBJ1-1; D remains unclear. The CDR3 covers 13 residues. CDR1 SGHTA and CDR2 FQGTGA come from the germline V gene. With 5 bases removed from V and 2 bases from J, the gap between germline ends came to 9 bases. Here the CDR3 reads CASSHQENTEAFF. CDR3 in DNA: TGTGCCAGCAGCCACCAGGAAAACACTGAAGCTTTCTTT.

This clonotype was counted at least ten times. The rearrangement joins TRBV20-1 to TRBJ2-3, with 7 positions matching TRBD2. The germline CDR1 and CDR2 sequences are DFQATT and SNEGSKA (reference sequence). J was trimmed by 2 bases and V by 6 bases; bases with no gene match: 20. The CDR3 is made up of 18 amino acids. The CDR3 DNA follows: TGCAGTGCCCAGCCGGTGGCGGGAGCGGCAAACCACACAGATACGCAGTATTTT. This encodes CSAQPVAGAANHTDTQYF.

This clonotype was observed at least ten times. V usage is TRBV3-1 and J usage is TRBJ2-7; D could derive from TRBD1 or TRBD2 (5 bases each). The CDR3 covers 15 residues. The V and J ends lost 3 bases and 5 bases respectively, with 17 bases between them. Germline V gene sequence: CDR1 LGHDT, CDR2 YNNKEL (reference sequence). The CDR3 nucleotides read TGTGCCAGCAGCCATGGGGGAGTAGCGTCCGACGAGCAGTACTTC. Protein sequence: CASSHGGVASDEQYF.

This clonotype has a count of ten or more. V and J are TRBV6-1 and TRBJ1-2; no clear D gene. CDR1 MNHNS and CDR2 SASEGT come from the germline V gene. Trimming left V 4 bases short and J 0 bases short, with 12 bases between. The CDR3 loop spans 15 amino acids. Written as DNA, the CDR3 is TGTGCCAGCAGTGGATCCGGGTCTTCTAACTATGGCTACACCTTC. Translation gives CASSGSGSSNYGYTF.

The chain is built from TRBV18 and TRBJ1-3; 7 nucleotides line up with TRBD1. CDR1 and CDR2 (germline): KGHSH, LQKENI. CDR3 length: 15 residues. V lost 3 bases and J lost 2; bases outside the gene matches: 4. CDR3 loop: CASSPGTATGNTIYF. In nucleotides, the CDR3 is TGTGCCAGCTCACCGGGGACAGCAACTGGAAACACCATATATTTT.

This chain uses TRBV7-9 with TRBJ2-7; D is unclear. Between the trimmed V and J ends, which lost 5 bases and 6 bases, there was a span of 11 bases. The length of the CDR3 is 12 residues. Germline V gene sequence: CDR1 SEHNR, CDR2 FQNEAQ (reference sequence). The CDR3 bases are TGTGCCAGCAGCACTCCAGGTACCGAGCAGTACTTC. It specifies CASSTPGTEQYF.